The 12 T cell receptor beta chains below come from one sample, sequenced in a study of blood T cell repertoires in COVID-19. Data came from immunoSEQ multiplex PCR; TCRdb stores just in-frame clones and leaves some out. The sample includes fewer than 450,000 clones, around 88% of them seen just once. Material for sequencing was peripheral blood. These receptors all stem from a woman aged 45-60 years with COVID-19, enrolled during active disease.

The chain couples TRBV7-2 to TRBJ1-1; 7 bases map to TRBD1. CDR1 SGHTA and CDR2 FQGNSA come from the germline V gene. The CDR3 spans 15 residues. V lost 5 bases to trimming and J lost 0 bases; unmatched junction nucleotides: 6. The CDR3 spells CASSRKGAMNTEAFF. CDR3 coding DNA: TGTGCCAGCAGCAGGAAGGGGGCCATGAACACTGAAGCTTTCTTT.

This CDR3 reads CAWSVLSGGTEAFF. The CDR3 DNA follows: TGTGCCTGGAGTGTACTATCAGGGGGCACTGAAGCTTTCTTT. This chain links TRBV30 with TRBJ1-1; TRBD1 matches at 7 bases. Trimming cost V 0 bases and J 4 bases; bases outside gene matches: 5. CDR3 length: 14 amino acids. CDR1 is GTSNPN and CDR2 is SVGIG in the germline V gene (reference sequence).

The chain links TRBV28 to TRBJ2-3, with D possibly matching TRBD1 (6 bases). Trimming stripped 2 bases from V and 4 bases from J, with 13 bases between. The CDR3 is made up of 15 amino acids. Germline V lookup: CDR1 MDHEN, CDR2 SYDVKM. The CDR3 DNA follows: TGTGCCAGCAGTTTACTCACACAGGGCGCAGATACGCAGTATTTT. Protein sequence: CASSLLTQGADTQYF.

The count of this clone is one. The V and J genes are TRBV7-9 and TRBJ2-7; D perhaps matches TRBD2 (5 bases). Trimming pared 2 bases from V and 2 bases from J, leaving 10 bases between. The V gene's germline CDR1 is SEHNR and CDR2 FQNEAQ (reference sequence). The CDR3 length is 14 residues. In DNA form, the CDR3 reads TGTGCCAGCAGCTTATTGAGGGCCCCCTACGAGCAGTACTTC. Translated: CASSLLRAPYEQYF.

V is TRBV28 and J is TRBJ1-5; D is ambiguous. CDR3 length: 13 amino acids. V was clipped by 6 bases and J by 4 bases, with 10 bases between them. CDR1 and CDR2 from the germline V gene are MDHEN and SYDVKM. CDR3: CASRLDGNQPQHF. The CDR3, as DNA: TGTGCCAGCAGGCTAGATGGAAATCAGCCCCAGCATTTT.

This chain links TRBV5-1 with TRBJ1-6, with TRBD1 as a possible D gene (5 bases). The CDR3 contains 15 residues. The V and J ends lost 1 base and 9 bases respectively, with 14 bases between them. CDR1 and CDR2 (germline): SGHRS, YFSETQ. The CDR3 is CASSLTQGSSSPLHF. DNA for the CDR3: TGCGCCAGCAGCTTGACTCAGGGATCAAGTTCACCCCTCCACTTT.

CDR3 in DNA: TGTGCCTGGAGTGTACAAGCGGGGGGGCCTAATGAGCAGTTCTTC. Translated: CAWSVQAGGPNEQFF. The chain is built from TRBV30 and TRBJ2-1, with TRBD2 matching over 10 bases. After removal of 0 bases from V and 7 bases from J, the junction contained 6 bases not matched to a gene. CDR1 GTSNPN and CDR2 SVGIG come from the germline V gene (reference sequence). The length of the CDR3 is 15 residues.

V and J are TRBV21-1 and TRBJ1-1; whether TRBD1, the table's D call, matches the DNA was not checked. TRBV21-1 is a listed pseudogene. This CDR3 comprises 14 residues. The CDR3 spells CASSLDRWGTEAFF. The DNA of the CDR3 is TGTGCCAGCAGCCTTGACAGGTGGGGGACTGAAGCTTTCTTT.

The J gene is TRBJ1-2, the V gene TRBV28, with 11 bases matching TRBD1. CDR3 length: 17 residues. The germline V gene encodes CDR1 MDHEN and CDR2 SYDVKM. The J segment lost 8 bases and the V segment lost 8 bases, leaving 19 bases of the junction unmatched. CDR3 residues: CASVPGTGGAFGSGYTF. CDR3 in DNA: TGTGCCAGCGTCCCAGGGACAGGGGGAGCTTTTGGCAGCGGCTACACCTTC.

The CDR3, as DNA: TGTGCCAGCAGCTCACCCCGCCGTAGACAGGGGACCCAAGAGACCCAGTACTTC. This gives the protein CASSSPRRRQGTQETQYF. V usage is TRBV11-2 and J usage is TRBJ2-5; 8 bases are shared with TRBD1. The ends lost 4 bases at V and 1 base at J; junction bases unmatched: 14. Germline CDR1 and CDR2: SGHAT and FQNNGV. The CDR3 length is 18 residues.

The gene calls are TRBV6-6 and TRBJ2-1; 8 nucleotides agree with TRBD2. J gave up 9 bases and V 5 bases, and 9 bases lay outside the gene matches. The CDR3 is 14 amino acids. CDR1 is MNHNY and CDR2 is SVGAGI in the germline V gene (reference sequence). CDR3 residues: CASSPAGLAGEQFF. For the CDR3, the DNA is TGTGCCAGCAGTCCCGCCGGACTAGCCGGTGAGCAGTTCTTC.

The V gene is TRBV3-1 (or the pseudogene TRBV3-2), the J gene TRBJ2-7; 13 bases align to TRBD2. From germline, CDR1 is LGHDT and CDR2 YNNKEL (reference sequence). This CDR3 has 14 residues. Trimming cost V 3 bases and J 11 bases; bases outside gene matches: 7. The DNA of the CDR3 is TGTGCCAGCAGCCAGTCGGGACTAGCGGGACGGGAGTACTTC. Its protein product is CASSQSGLAGREYF.